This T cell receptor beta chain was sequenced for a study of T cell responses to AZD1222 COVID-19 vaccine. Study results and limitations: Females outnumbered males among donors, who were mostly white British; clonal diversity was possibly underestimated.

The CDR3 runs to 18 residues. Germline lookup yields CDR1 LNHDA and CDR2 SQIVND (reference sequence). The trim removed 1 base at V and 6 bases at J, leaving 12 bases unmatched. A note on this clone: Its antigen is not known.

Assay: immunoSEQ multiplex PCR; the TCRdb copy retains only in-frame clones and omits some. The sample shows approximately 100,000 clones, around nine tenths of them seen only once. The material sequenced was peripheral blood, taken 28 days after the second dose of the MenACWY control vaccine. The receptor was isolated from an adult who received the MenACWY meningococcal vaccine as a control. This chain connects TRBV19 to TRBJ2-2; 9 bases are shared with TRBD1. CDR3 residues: CASSIGSSGTGKAGELFF. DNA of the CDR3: TGTGCCAGTAGTATAGGAAGTTCGGGGACAGGGAAGGCCGGGGAGCTGTTTTTT.